Given below is one T cell receptor (beta chain) in context. Its antigen is undetermined. V shed 0 bases and J shed 4 bases, with 4 bases lying between them. The CDR3 length is 12 residues. CDR1 is LGHDT and CDR2 is YNNKEL in the germline V gene (reference sequence). TCRdb re-called the 5' RACE reads through MiXCR, storing one row per CDR3 protein. The sample lists some 240,000 distinct CDR3 sequences; roughly 8.7% were seen once. The data were taken from a study of identical twins. Whole-study results and caveats: High-abundance cord blood beta clonotypes had fewer insertions; memory repertoires showed none. Models underestimated out-of-frame TCR alpha sharing in monozygotic twins. Twins showed weaker excess sharing in their beta out-of-frame sequences.

The sample also formed part of further work on yellow fever vaccine responses in identical twins.

The sequence derives from a woman aged 18-29 years in good health. Sequencing was performed on CD8+ T cells sorted from blood. The J gene is TRBJ2-7, the V gene TRBV3-1; D unresolved. The CDR3 is CASSQEAYEQYF. The CDR3 region has the DNA TGTGCCAGCAGCCAAGAGGCGTACGAGCAGTACTTC.